Detailed here is one T cell receptor beta chain. The antigen is undetermined. Free of recent acute infections or vaccinations, the donors were healthy HIV-negative adults. The record originates from a study of shared clonotypes between healthy human individuals. Points from the study as a whole: The diversity represented, both genetic and in exposure history, was limited by few donors.

The CDR3 consists of 12 residues. CDR1 and CDR2 (germline): MNHNS, SASEGT. J was trimmed by 9 bases and V by 5 bases; bases with no gene match: 4. Each subset's genomic DNA was shared equally among a number of immunoSEQ plates. PCR replicates performed on unsorted PBMC used approximately 0.3 ug DNA, around 28,000 T cell genomes. Using immunoSEQ multiplex PCR, the repertoire was profiled, and TCRdb retains in-frame clones only, with some absent. The sample carries hundreds of thousands of clones, about 74% recorded once. The sample taken for sequencing was PBMCs. This receptor was taken from a woman aged 40 to 50 in good health. Some clones in this sample may be carry-over from other donors' samples. The V and J genes are TRBV6-1 and TRBJ2-1, with 7 bases lining up with TRBD2. The CDR3 DNA is TGTGCCAGCAGTTCTAGCGGAGGTGAGCAGTTCTTC. This codes for CASSSSGGEQFF.